This T cell receptor (beta chain) was recorded in a study of regulatory T cells in long-lasting Graves disease. Time point defined: newly diagnosed GD, antithyroid drugs for less than 3 months. Researchers made the TCR library from RNA that was extracted from PBMCs. Arm-PCR of CDR3 regions with iRepertoire HTBI primers generated TCR beta libraries. A single record per CDR3 protein comes from TCRdb applying MiXCR to the multiplex PCR reads. In the table there are about 610,000 distinct CDR3 sequences, about 16% of which are singletons. Findings and limits, study-wide: Persistent disease showed a preference for TRBV28, TRBJ1-2 and TRBJ2-5. Results may be inaccurate due to the small sample size.

The CDR3 spans 15 residues. Germline lookup yields CDR1 SGHTA and CDR2 FQGNSA. The J segment lost 6 bases and the V segment lost 5 bases, leaving 10 bases of the junction unmatched. To note about this clonotype: Its specificity is unknown.

The sample was also reused in another study, on T cells in Graves' hyperthyroidism and ophthalmopathy. That paper notes: A patient was excluded if there was uncontrolled infection, other autoimmune disease, pregnancy or lactation.

The source is a man younger than 35 with Graves disease. The chain combines TRBV7-2 with TRBJ2-1, with 7 bases lining up with TRBD2. This material consisted of peripheral blood mononuclear cells (PBMCs), taken at new diagnosis, from a patient treated with antithyroid drugs. CDR3: CASSHDQGRVNEQFF. The CDR3 nucleotides are TGTGCCAGCAGCCACGACCAAGGGAGGGTCAATGAGCAGTTCTTC.